These 12 T cell receptor beta chains share one sample of origin, sequenced in a study of a mutant IDH1 vaccine in newly diagnosed glioma (dated by TCRdb to the early 2020s). Library generation was performed with the immunoSEQ multiplex PCR assay. TCRdb re-hosts the immuneACCESS table, in-frame sequences only. Its copies lack some clones; in the studies checked, an unresolved V gene accounts for under half of them, and the cause for the rest is not known. This sample is represented by just over 80,000 clones; roughly 85% of them were singletons. 2% to 2.5% of the sample goes to the ten largest clones. These receptors' antigens are unknown. In the paper's terms, the time point label means: week 23, last vaccination. Each vaccine dose, consisting of 300 ug of a 20-mer mutant IDH1 peptide in Montanide, was administered subcutaneously with topical imiquimod. Sequenced here: PBMCs, sampled from a glioma patient whose treatment included an IDH1 peptide vaccine. These receptors were collected from a man under 40 with glioma. Some clones in this sample may be carry-over from other donors' samples.

The chain combines TRBV27 with TRBJ1-5; D not resolved. Trimming stripped 7 bases from V and 0 bases from J, with 13 bases between. There are 15 residues in the CDR3. Germline V gene sequence: CDR1 MNHEY, CDR2 SMNVEV (reference sequence). Here the CDR3 reads CASTPDGYSNQPQHF. The CDR3 DNA follows: TGTGCCAGCACCCCGGACGGATATAGCAATCAGCCCCAGCATTTT.

This sequence joins TRBV6-4 and TRBJ2-5; no firm D call. The germline V and J ends were trimmed by 2 bases and 5 bases, with 6 bases remaining between them. CDR3 length equals 12 residues. Germline V gives CDR1 MRHNA, CDR2 SNTAGT. CDR3 amino acids: CASSDVGETQYF. The CDR3, as DNA: TGTGCCAGCAGTGACGTGGGGGAGACCCAGTACTTC.

This clone was seen many times. The genes are TRBV28 and TRBJ2-7, with 7 bases that match TRBD1. CDR3 length equals 13 residues. CDR1 MDHEN and CDR2 SYDVKM come from the germline V gene. Trimming removed 6 bases from V and 0 bases from J; junction bases left unmatched: 2. CDR3 nucleotide sequence: TGTGCCAGCAGGGGACAGTCCTCCTACGAGCAGTACTTC. It codes for CASRGQSSYEQYF.

This clone was observed a few times. V usage is TRBV2 and J usage is TRBJ2-6; unclear D gene. The CDR3 has 14 amino acids. V shed 6 bases and J shed 0 bases, with 6 bases lying between them. Germline CDR1 reads SNHLY; CDR2 reads FYNNEI. This CDR3 is CASRGSSGANVLTF. CDR3 coding DNA: TGTGCCAGCAGGGGCAGCTCTGGGGCCAACGTCCTGACTTTC.

The J gene is TRBJ2-3, the V gene TRBV2; TRBD2 matches at 15 bases. Germline V gives CDR1 SNHLY, CDR2 FYNNEI. The CDR3 runs 18 residues. The V gene end was trimmed by 9 bases and the J gene end by 2 bases; junction bases not matched to a gene: 12. The chain's CDR3 is CASYAPGLAGGYTDTQYF. DNA for the CDR3: TGTGCCAGTTATGCGCCGGGACTAGCGGGAGGATACACAGATACGCAGTATTTT.

The gene calls are TRBV19 and TRBJ1-3; D is ambiguous. This CDR3 region has 14 residues. V was trimmed by 3 bases and J by 2 bases, leaving 8 bases between them. Germline V gene data show CDR1 as LNHDA and CDR2 as SQIVND (reference sequence). The CDR3 nucleotides are TGTGCCAGTAGTATCTCCTCCGCTGGAAACACCATATATTTT. Translation: CASSISSAGNTIYF.

This clone has only a few counts. V is TRBV28 and J is TRBJ1-2; D is perhaps TRBD1 (5 bases). There are 15 residues in the CDR3. CDR1 and CDR2 from the germline V gene are MDHEN and SYDVKM. Trimming stripped 3 bases from V and 4 bases from J, with 15 bases between. The CDR3 DNA reads as TGTGCCAGCAGTTTCTTCTCGGGGCGGTTCTATGGCTACACCTTC. It yields the protein CASSFFSGRFYGYTF.

This chain connects TRBV29-1 to TRBJ1-2; D call uncertain. V lost 7 bases and J lost 8, with 14 bases in between. The length of the CDR3 is 11 residues. From germline, CDR1 is SQVTM and CDR2 ANQGSEA. The CDR3 coding sequence is TGCAGCGCAACGGACGGCGGGGGCTACACCTTC. Amino acids: CSATDGGGYTF.

The V call is TRBV29-1, the J call TRBJ1-3; D gene unclear. CDR3 length: 11 amino acids. Trimming removed 4 bases from V and 7 bases from J, with 8 bases in between. From germline, CDR1 is SQVTM and CDR2 ANQGSEA. The CDR3 sequence is CSVVRRNTIYF. The CDR3 bases are TGCAGCGTTGTCAGAAGGAACACCATATATTTT.

The chain recombines TRBV28 with TRBJ2-5; 7 bases align to TRBD2. The CDR3 length is 14 residues. The V gene's germline CDR1 is MDHEN and CDR2 SYDVKM. Trimming took 7 bases from V and 7 from J; bases not matched to a gene: 12. The DNA of the CDR3 is TGTGCCAGCATGTTACGGGGGGTCCCCAGGACCCAGTACTTC. It codes for CASMLRGVPRTQYF.

V gene TRBV5-8 combines with J gene TRBJ1-1; D might be TRBD1 (5 bases). V was clipped by 4 bases and J by 0 bases, with 13 bases between them. The CDR3 has 15 residues. Germline V gives CDR1 SGHTS, CDR2 YDEGEE. The CDR3: CASSPRTGLNTEAFF. The CDR3 bases are TGTGCCAGCAGCCCACGGACGGGGCTGAACACTGAAGCTTTCTTT.

The chain employs TRBV7-2 and TRBJ1-5; D is unclear. Germline CDR1 SGHTA, CDR2 FQGNSA. The CDR3 runs 14 residues. Trimming pared 4 bases from V and 0 bases from J, leaving 7 bases between. The CDR3 here is CASSSVPSNQPQHF. The CDR3 DNA sequence: TGTGCCAGCAGCTCTGTCCCTAGCAATCAGCCCCAGCATTTT. The variable domain in full, with the rest retrieved from reference TRBV7-2 and TRBJ1-5, is GAGVSQSPSNKVTEKGKDVELRCDPISGHTALYWYRQSLGQGLEFLIYFQGNSAPDKSGLPSDRFSAERTGGSVSTLTIQRTQQEDSAVYLCASSSVPSNQPQHFGDGTRLSIL.